This entry is about one T cell receptor (beta chain). Its matching antigen is unknown. The data are from a study of B cell selection in AIRE deficiency. Study outcomes and limitations: Shared Treg sequences were biased toward short CDR3s with few non-templated nucleotide insertions. Of 3657 shared Treg TCRbeta sequences, 25% to 35% were healthy-donor-only and about 9% patient-only.

TCRdb keeps only in-frame clones here, not all; method: immunoSEQ multiplex PCR. The sample lists some 19,000 clones; approximately 97% were seen once. Sorting defined conventional CD4 T cells as CD4+CD127+. CDR3 length: 13 amino acids. Trimming pared 1 base from V and 7 bases from J, leaving 10 bases between. Germline CDR1 SEHNR, CDR2 FQNEAQ (reference sequence). This clonotype was sampled from a human donor with AIRE deficiency. The V gene is TRBV7-9, the J gene TRBJ2-5; possibly TRBD2 for D (5 bases). The sample was conventional CD4+ T cells sorted from PBMCs. The DNA of the CDR3 is TGTGCCAGCAGCTTAGAGGCGCGGGTGACCCAGTACTTC. Protein sequence: CASSLEARVTQYF.